The entry below gives a single T cell receptor beta chain sequence along with its context. Only in-frame clones appear in the TCRdb table, and some are missing; sequencing was by immunoSEQ multiplex PCR. The sample holds fewer than 300,000 clones, roughly nine tenths seen once. Patients in Seattle were enrolled during active infection, then followed longitudinally. This specimen belongs to a study of blood T cell repertoires in COVID-19. Study overall: From T cells, B-cell-depleted T cells, or PBMCs came the material, which was cDNA or gDNA.

The CDR3 is 12 amino acids. CDR1 and CDR2 from the germline V gene are GTSNPN and SVGIG (reference sequence). Deletions cut 0 bases from V and 11 bases from J, with 8 bases between. The chain employs TRBV30 and TRBJ1-6, with a tentative D call TRBD1 (5 bases). This sequence originates from a woman in her twenties or thirties with COVID-19, enrolled during active disease. The specimen was peripheral blood. The CDR3, as DNA: TGTGCCTGGAGTGTACCAGGGACACCCCTCCACTTT. Residues: CAWSVPGTPLHF.